This TCR beta chain was retrieved from a study of beta chain features in type 1 diabetes. Study-level points and caveats: The naive, central memory and Treg TCRB repertoires showed an apparent similarity that was greater among patients than among healthy donors.

CDR1 is SEHNR, CDR2 FQNEAQ, per germline (reference sequence). The CDR3 length is 17 residues. V was clipped by 3 bases and J by 4 bases; unmatched bases: 11. Since all of the isolated RNA was reverse transcribed, expressed TCRB transcripts were what got sequenced. Each sample of naive, central memory or regulatory T cells had, on average, approximately 4 million reads. TCRdb's copy holds only in-frame clones and misses some; the assay was immunoSEQ multiplex PCR. The sample lists 300,000 to 400,000 clones; approximately 10% were seen once. This clone was detected a few times. Its antigen is still unknown.

This TCR was sampled from a woman in her twenties or thirties in good health. The specimen was naive CD4+ T cells from blood. The V gene is TRBV7-9, the J gene TRBJ2-7, with 11 bases fitting TRBD2. In nucleotides, the CDR3 is TGTGCCAGCAGCTTCCACTCGACTAGCGGGATTTTATACGAGCAGTACTTC. Its protein product is CASSFHSTSGILYEQYF.